This is a list of T cell receptor beta chains from one sample in a study of beta chain features in type 1 diabetes. Sequencing was performed with immunoSEQ multiplex PCR; in TCRdb, only in-frame clones are kept and a portion is missing. The sample holds about 150,000 clones, about 13% seen once. The sample was central memory CD4+ T cells from blood. The receptors shown here come from a man between 18 and 35 years old with type 1 diabetes. CDR3s include the opening cysteine and the closing phenylalanine or tryptophan.

J,length,V,CDR3
TRBJ2-5,12,TRBV10-3,CAISESRETQYF
TRBJ1-3,13,TRBV30,CAWMWAGGNTIYF
TRBJ1-5,15,TRBV5-1,CASSLGGLTAQPQHF
TRBJ2-2,15,TRBV7-6,CASSIRQTNTGELFF
TRBJ1-3,17,TRBV7-8,CASSSRGTLSSGNTIYF
TRBJ2-5,15,TRBV7-9,CASSLVGQGQETQYF
TRBJ1-6,14,TRBV7-9,CASIKGAGNSPLHF
TRBJ2-1,13,TRBV2,CASSVSGMDEQFF
TRBJ1-5,15,TRBV19,CASSRQGRDGQPQHF
TRBJ1-1,15,TRBV5-1,CASSFSQEMNTEAFF
TRBJ2-3,17,TRBV5-4,CASSLASGGALGDTQYF
TRBJ1-5,15,TRBV2,CASSEGSHSNQPQHF
TRBJ2-1,14,TRBV2,CASTRTGAFNEQFF
TRBJ1-3,16,TRBV21-1,CASSPRGANSGNTIYF
TRBJ2-2,15,TRBV28,CASRLQGQGHGELFF
TRBJ1-1,14,TRBV5-1,CASSSGLENTEAFF
TRBJ2-7,12,TRBV29-1,CSVGQGRYEQYF
TRBJ1-1,14,TRBV5-6,CASSLTEMNTEAFF
TRBJ2-1,16,TRBV29-1,CSVEDTSGANYNEQFF
TRBJ2-3,14,TRBV6-6,CASRRQSGMDTQYF
TRBJ2-1,11,TRBV5-6,CASSLKGDQFF
TRBJ2-5,12,TRBV11-3,CASGTGPETQYF
TRBJ2-3,16,TRBV4-2,CASSHPSQSGVDTQYF